This TCR beta chain appears in the sequencing data of a study of T cells in Graves' hyperthyroidism and ophthalmopathy. General observations from the study: Most expanded thyroid clonotypes above 0.001 also appeared in blood.

Turning to this clonotype: Its cognate antigen is unknown.

The CDR3 regions of TCR beta were amplified from RNA transcripts. The HTBI primer set served for first-round RT-PCR of the TCR CDR3. TCRdb redid the calling of the multiplex PCR reads with MiXCR, one entry per CDR3 protein. The sample lists more than 450,000 distinct CDR3 sequences, 20% occurring once. The germline CDR1 and CDR2 sequences are SQVTM and ANQGSEA. The ends were cut back, 1 base at V and 8 bases at J, with 9 bases in the middle. The CDR3 sequence is 12 residues long. The chain recombines TRBV29-1 with TRBJ2-1, with D unclear. This clonotype was obtained from a middle-aged man with Graves' ophthalmopathy. The sequenced sample was blood. Here the CDR3 reads CSVEVSGDEQFF. CDR3 nucleotide sequence: TGCAGCGTTGAAGTATCAGGCGATGAGCAGTTCTTC.